A single sample gave rise to the 21 T cell receptor beta chains below, sequenced in a study of T cell responses to AZD1222 COVID-19 vaccine. Profiling relied on immunoSEQ multiplex PCR, and the TCRdb table lists in-frame clones only, not all of them. The profile shows 150,000 to 200,000 clones, 80% to 95% of them singletons. This material consisted of peripheral blood, taken on day 0 of AZD1222 vaccination. The receptors derive from an adult in good health.

This chain links TRBV5-1 with TRBJ1-4; unclear D gene. The CDR3 length is 17 residues. Germline CDR1 is SGHRS and CDR2 is YFSETQ. V was clipped by 1 base and J by 6 bases, with 19 bases between them. The CDR3 coding sequence is TGCGCCAGCAGCTTGAGTGGGATTGGGGTAGGAGATGAAAAACTGTTTTTT. This encodes CASSLSGIGVGDEKLFF. The complete variable domain, with remaining parts taken from reference TRBV5-1 and TRBJ1-4, reads KAGVTQTPRYLIKTRGQQVTLSCSPISGHRSVSWYQQTPGQGLQFLFEYFSETQRNKGNFPGRFSGRQFSNSRSEMNVSTLELGDSALYLCASSLSGIGVGDEKLFFGSGTQLSVL.

The chain combines TRBV5-1 with TRBJ1-2, with 9 bases lining up with TRBD1. Germline V gene sequence: CDR1 SGHRS, CDR2 YFSETQ. The CDR3 totals 17 residues. V lost 2 bases and J lost 3; bases outside the gene matches: 11. The CDR3 DNA reads as TGCGCCAGCAGCTTACTTACCGGGACAGGGAGGGACTATGGCTACACCTTC. Residues: CASSLLTGTGRDYGYTF. Supplemented by reference TRBV5-1 and TRBJ1-2, the full variable domain reads KAGVTQTPRYLIKTRGQQVTLSCSPISGHRSVSWYQQTPGQGLQFLFEYFSETQRNKGNFPGRFSGRQFSNSRSEMNVSTLELGDSALYLCASSLLTGTGRDYGYTFGSGTRLTVV.

The rearrangement uses TRBV6-5 and TRBJ1-6, with TRBD1 as a possible D gene (6 bases). V was pared by 5 bases and J by 15 bases, with 14 bases between. The germline V gene has CDR1 MNHEY and CDR2 SVGAGI. CDR3 length equals 12 residues. The CDR3 spells CASSPHTGSLHF. The CDR3 DNA is TGTGCCAGCAGTCCCCACACAGGGAGCCTCCACTTT.

The chain is built from TRBV6-5 and TRBJ2-5; D is possibly TRBD1 or TRBD2 (7 bases each). Between the trimmed V and J ends, which lost 10 bases and 2 bases, there was a span of 17 bases. This CDR3 is 14 amino acids long. The germline gives CDR1 MNHEY, CDR2 SVGAGI. The CDR3 coding sequence is TGTGCCATCAGGGGGGGTGTAGGGCAAGAGACCCAGTACTTC. Protein product: CAIRGGVGQETQYF.

The J gene is TRBJ2-3, the V gene TRBV4-2, with TRBD2 identical over 7 bases. Germline CDR1 and CDR2: LGHNA and YNFKEQ. This CDR3 contains 16 residues. V shed 10 bases, J shed 0 bases, and the junction held 13 bases outside the gene matches. The CDR3 DNA reads as TGTGCCACCCAGCCAAGACGGGGGGATAGCACAGATACGCAGTATTTT. Protein: CATQPRRGDSTDTQYF.

The J gene is TRBJ2-1, the V gene TRBV6-5, with D uncertain. The germline V gene encodes CDR1 MNHEY and CDR2 SVGAGI. Trimming cost V 8 bases and J 3 bases, with 8 bases left between them. CDR3 length equals 12 residues. CDR3 region: CASSRVYNEQFF. Written as DNA, the CDR3 is TGTGCCAGCTCAAGGGTCTACAATGAGCAGTTCTTC.

This chain connects TRBV5-5 to TRBJ1-3, with D possibly matching TRBD1 (6 bases). Germline loops: CDR1 SGHKS, CDR2 YYEKEE (reference sequence). V was pared by 5 bases and J by 3 bases, with 18 bases between. This CDR3 is built from 16 residues. In DNA form, the CDR3 reads TGTGCCAGCAGTCTAAATCCCGGGACACTTGGAAACACCATATATTTT. Its protein is CASSLNPGTLGNTIYF.

This clone was seen only a few times. The V and J genes are TRBV27 and TRBJ2-7; TRBD1 is a possible D gene (6 bases). The CDR3 has 15 amino acids. V lost 5 bases and J 1 base, leaving 15 bases between the germline ends. CDR1 MNHEY and CDR2 SMNVEV come from the germline V gene (reference sequence). The CDR3 bases are TGTGCCAGCAGTCCCGGGACATATCTATCCTACGAGCAGTACTTC. This sequence encodes CASSPGTYLSYEQYF.

This chain joins TRBV5-5 and TRBJ2-1; no definite D call. The CDR3 is 13 residues long. Germline loops: CDR1 SGHKS, CDR2 YYEKEE (reference sequence). V was clipped by 2 bases and J by 1 base, with 4 bases between them. The CDR3 loop is CASSFISYNEQFF. CDR3 coding DNA: TGTGCCAGCAGCTTCATTTCCTACAATGAGCAGTTCTTC. Full variable domain (missing parts from reference TRBV5-5 and TRBJ2-1): DAGVTQSPTHLIKTRGQQVTLRCSPISGHKSVSWYQQVLGQGPQFIFQYYEKEERGRGNFPDRFSARQFPNYSSELNVNALLLGDSALYLCASSFISYNEQFFGPGTRLTVL.

The chain joins TRBV6-5 to TRBJ2-2; 8 nucleotides align to TRBD2. The CDR3 extends over 15 amino acids. V was pared by 6 bases and J by 5 bases, with 8 bases of the junction left unmatched. Germline CDR1 reads MNHEY; CDR2 reads SVGAGI. The CDR3 nucleotides read TGTGCCAGCAGCTCCGGGGGGGTGCGGACCGGGGAGCTGTTTTTT. It codes for CASSSGGVRTGELFF.

The chain employs TRBV5-1 and TRBJ1-4; perhaps TRBD1 as D (6 bases). The CDR3 runs to 17 residues. The V gene lost 1 base and the J gene lost 3 bases, with 16 bases spanning the gap. Germline CDR1 is SGHRS and CDR2 is YFSETQ. The CDR3 sequence: CASSLWTGQNPNEKLFF. The CDR3 bases are TGCGCCAGCAGCTTGTGGACCGGACAGAACCCTAATGAAAAACTGTTTTTT.

The chain joins TRBV4-1 to TRBJ2-2, with TRBD2 matching over 9 bases. Germline-derived CDR1 and CDR2 are MGHRA and YSYEKL. The CDR3 covers 17 residues. J gave up 0 bases and V 1 base, and 3 bases lay outside the gene matches. CDR3 sequence: CASSQVAGATNTGELFF. CDR3 nucleotide sequence: TGCGCCAGCAGCCAAGTAGCGGGGGCAACGAACACCGGGGAGCTGTTTTTT.

This CDR3 is CASSLALGAEGTEAFF. For the CDR3, the DNA is TGCGCCAGCAGCTTGGCTTTAGGGGCGGAGGGCACTGAAGCTTTCTTT. The chain uses TRBV5-1 and TRBJ1-1; possibly TRBD1 for D (5 bases). The germline V and J ends were trimmed by 0 bases and 4 bases, with 16 bases remaining between them. This CDR3 has 16 amino acids. The germline V gene encodes CDR1 SGHRS and CDR2 YFSETQ.

This chain uses TRBV6-5 with TRBJ1-1; TRBD1 might be the D (6 bases). This CDR3 is built from 14 residues. Trimming shortened V by 5 bases and J by 10 bases, and 20 bases separated the two germline ends. Germline V gives CDR1 MNHEY, CDR2 SVGAGI. This chain's CDR3 is CASSTRQAILGAFF. The CDR3 nucleotides read TGTGCCAGCAGTACCAGACAGGCCATTCTAGGAGCTTTCTTT.

The CDR3 region is CASTPVAGPLGTGELFF. The CDR3 nucleotides read TGTGCCAGCACCCCCGTCGCAGGGCCCCTTGGCACCGGGGAGCTGTTTTTT. The chain couples TRBV2 to TRBJ2-2, with D possibly matching TRBD1 (5 bases). Trimming stripped 7 bases from V and 4 bases from J, with 22 bases between. Germline values: CDR1 SNHLY, CDR2 FYNNEI. The CDR3 extends over 17 amino acids.

V is TRBV6-5 and J is TRBJ2-1; 11 bases agree with TRBD2. Germline values: CDR1 MNHEY, CDR2 SVGAGI. Unmatched junction bases numbered 3, after V lost 2 bases and J lost 6 bases. The CDR3 runs 15 residues. The CDR3, as DNA: TGTGCCAGCAGTTACGGGGGACTAGCGGTCAATGAGCAGTTCTTC. It encodes CASSYGGLAVNEQFF.

This clone showed up just once. The V call is TRBV5-4, the J call TRBJ2-7, with 8 bases fitting TRBD2. This CDR3 spans 14 amino acids. CDR1 SGHNT and CDR2 YYREEE come from the germline V gene (reference sequence). V was pared by 4 bases and J by 4 bases, with 7 bases of the junction left unmatched. The CDR3 sequence is CASSPAGGGYEQYF. CDR3 nucleotide sequence: TGTGCCAGCAGCCCGGCGGGCGGGGGGTACGAGCAGTACTTC.

This clone was seen only once. The chain has TRBV12-3 or TRBV12-4 and TRBJ1-1; no reliable D call. Trimming shortened V by 5 bases and J by 2 bases, and 9 bases separated the two germline ends. The CDR3 is made up of 13 amino acids. DNA for the CDR3: TGTGCCAGCAGTGTGGCGGGAAACACTGAAGCTTTCTTT. Translated, it gives CASSVAGNTEAFF.

The chain joins TRBV7-9 to TRBJ2-7; 9 bases match TRBD1. The CDR3 is 14 residues long. After removal of 1 base from V and 5 bases from J, the junction contained 3 bases not matched to a gene. Germline V gene data show CDR1 as SEHNR and CDR2 as FQNEAQ (reference sequence). The CDR3 nucleotides read TGTGCCAGCAGCTTAGTCGGGACAGGGAACGAGCAGTACTTC. Protein: CASSLVGTGNEQYF. Complete variable domain (other parts from reference TRBV7-9 and TRBJ2-7): DTGVSQNPRHKITKRGQNVTFRCDPISEHNRLYWYRQTLGQGPEFLTYFQNEAQLEKSRLLSDRFSAERPKGSFSTLEIQRTEQGDSAMYLCASSLVGTGNEQYFGPGTRLTVT.

This chain joins TRBV19 and TRBJ1-5; the D gene is possibly TRBD1 (6 bases). The CDR3 runs to 16 residues. CDR1 is LNHDA and CDR2 is SQIVND in the germline V gene (reference sequence). Deletions cut 5 bases from V and 4 bases from J, with 18 bases between. CDR3 sequence reads: CASSLLPGHGNQPQHF. Written as DNA, the CDR3 is TGTGCCAGTAGTCTTTTACCGGGACATGGAAATCAGCCCCAGCATTTT.

This clone is a singleton in its sample. V gene TRBV5-1 combines with J gene TRBJ2-3; 8 nucleotides align to TRBD2. The CDR3 totals 15 residues. The germline gives CDR1 SGHRS, CDR2 YFSETQ. V lost 1 base to trimming and J lost 6 bases; unmatched junction nucleotides: 7. The CDR3 spells CASSLQAGGGDTQYF. The CDR3, as DNA: TGCGCCAGCAGCTTGCAGGCGGGGGGAGGGGATACGCAGTATTTT.